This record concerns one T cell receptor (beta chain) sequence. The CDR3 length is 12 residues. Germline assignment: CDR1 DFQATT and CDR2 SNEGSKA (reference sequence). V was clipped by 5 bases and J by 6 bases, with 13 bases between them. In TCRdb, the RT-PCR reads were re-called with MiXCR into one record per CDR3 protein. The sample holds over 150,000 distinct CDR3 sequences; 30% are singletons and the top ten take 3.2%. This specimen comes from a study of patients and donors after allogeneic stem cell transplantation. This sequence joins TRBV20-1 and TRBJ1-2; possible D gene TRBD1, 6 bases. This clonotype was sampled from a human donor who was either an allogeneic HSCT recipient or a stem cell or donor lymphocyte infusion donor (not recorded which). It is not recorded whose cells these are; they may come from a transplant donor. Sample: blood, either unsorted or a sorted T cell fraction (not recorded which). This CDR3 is CSAPQDRDGYTF. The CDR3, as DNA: TGCAGTGCTCCCCAGGACAGAGATGGCTACACCTTC.